This TCR beta chain was retrieved from a study of cytomegalovirus exposure and HLA in healthy donors. Study-wide results and limits: Cytomegalovirus association was assigned to about 180 TCR beta chains. TCR beta V- and J-gene trimming, according to a later analysis, was linked to a missense DCLRE1C variant. Clonal expansion was found to be greater in HLA-associated TCR beta chains than in equally common others in a later analysis.

A word on this clone: Its matching antigen is unknown.

Primers for the PCR totalled 60 Vbeta and 13 Jbeta. The method was immunoSEQ multiplex PCR; TCRdb's version includes in-frame clones alone and lacks a portion of them. The sample consists of approximately 160,000 clones, around 80% of them appearing once. Trimming took 2 bases from V and 0 from J; bases not matched to a gene: 3. This CDR3 is 16 amino acids long. Germline CDR1 MDHEN, CDR2 SYDVKM. The rearrangement joins TRBV28 to TRBJ1-4; TRBD1 matches 7 bases. The TCR was taken from a woman aged 45-59 years in good health and CMV-seropositive. Sequenced sample: PBMCs. The CDR3: CASSLRGGTTNEKLFF. The CDR3 DNA is TGTGCCAGCAGTTTACGAGGGGGCACAACTAATGAAAAACTGTTTTTT.